A single sample is the source of the 30 T cell receptor beta chains below, sequenced in a study of CD8+CD57+ T cells in acquired aplastic anemia. Genomic DNA acted as the template from which TCR beta VDJ combination and CDR3 sequence profiling were carried out. TCRdb called the reads again in MiXCR, with one record for every CDR3 protein. Of about 270,000 distinct CDR3 sequences in the sample, roughly three fifths were seen once. The sequenced sample consisted of sorted CD4+, CD8+, or CD8+CD57+ T cells (not recorded which) from PBMCs. The receptors were gathered from a human donor with severe aplastic anemia or a healthy control (not recorded which).

Only a few counts were recorded for this clonotype. The J gene is TRBJ2-7, the V gene TRBV29-1, with 11 bases identical to TRBD2. V trimming: 6 bases; J trimming: 1 base; junction bases outside the gene matches: 11. Germline-derived CDR1 and CDR2 are SQVTM and ANQGSEA. This CDR3 region has 16 residues. CDR3 sequence reads: CSVQGTTSGSSYEQYF. CDR3 bases: TGCAGCGTACAGGGGACCACTAGCGGGAGTTCCTACGAGCAGTACTTC.

V is TRBV2 and J is TRBJ2-1; possible D gene TRBD2, 5 bases. Germline lookup yields CDR1 SNHLY and CDR2 FYNNEI. Trimming took 6 bases from V and 6 from J, leaving 12 bases between them. There are 13 residues in the CDR3. The CDR3 spells CASSGLTSNEQFF. The CDR3 bases are TGTGCCAGCAGCGGTTTAACTAGCAATGAGCAGTTCTTC.

The J gene is TRBJ1-2, the V gene TRBV7-6, with no clear D. Trimming removed 5 bases from V and 8 bases from J, with 15 bases in between. This CDR3 region has 13 residues. Germline V gives CDR1 SGHVS, CDR2 FNYEAQ. The CDR3 coding sequence is TGTGCCAGCAGCCCCGCCGGGAAGTACGGCTACACCTTC. Its protein is CASSPAGKYGYTF. Variable domain in full (rest from reference TRBV7-6 and TRBJ1-2): GAGVSQSPRYKVTKRGQDVALRCDPISGHVSLYWYRQALGQGPEFLTYFNYEAQQDKSGLPNDRFSAERPEGSISTLTIQRTEQRDSAMYRCASSPAGKYGYTFGSGTRLTVV.

This clonotype has a count of ten or more. The chain couples TRBV5-1 to TRBJ2-7; D not resolved. V shed 4 bases and J shed 0 bases, with 11 bases lying between them. This CDR3 spans 14 amino acids. Germline-derived CDR1 and CDR2 are SGHRS and YFSETQ. CDR3 protein: CASSGGDFSYEQYF. The CDR3 DNA sequence: TGCGCCAGCAGCGGTGGGGATTTCTCCTACGAGCAGTACTTC.

Points on this clonotype: At one end, the junction sequence differs from germline, possibly due to a read error. V and J are TRBV7-7 and TRBJ1-4, with unresolved D. Germline V CDR1 and CDR2: SSHAT, FNYEAQ (reference sequence). CDR3 length: 13 amino acids. For the CDR3, the DNA is TGTGCTAGCAGCTTGACTGAGAATGAAAAACTGTTTTTT. Encoded protein: CASSLTENEKLFF.

The chain has TRBV24-1 and TRBJ1-1; the match to TRBD1 covers 9 bases. J gave up 8 bases and V 8 bases, and 5 bases lay outside the gene matches. CDR3 size: 12 residues. Germline V gene sequence: CDR1 KGHDR, CDR2 SFDVKD. The CDR3 nucleotides read TGTGCCACCACCCGGGGGACAGGGGAAGCTTTCTTT. This encodes CATTRGTGEAFF.

This clonotype was counted between two and nine times. The CDR3 coding sequence is TGTGCCAGCAGCTTGCCCTCCCTAATCACACCCCTCCACTTT. Its protein is CASSLPSLITPLHF. J is TRBJ1-6 and V is TRBV5-6, with D uncertain. This CDR3 has 14 residues. The V and J ends lost 1 base and 11 bases respectively, with 13 bases between them. Germline CDR1 SGHDT, CDR2 YYEEEE.

Many counts were recorded for this clonotype. This rearrangement joins TRBV13 to TRBJ2-5, with TRBD2 matching 8 bases. V shed 3 bases, J shed 4 bases, and the junction held 10 bases outside the gene matches. Germline-derived CDR1 and CDR2 are PRHDT and FYEKMQ (reference sequence). This CDR3 comprises 16 residues. The CDR3 is CASSLFLGGAVETQYF. For the CDR3, the DNA is TGTGCCAGCAGCTTGTTTCTCGGGGGGGCCGTAGAGACCCAGTACTTC.

The chain joins TRBV2 to TRBJ1-1, with TRBD1 matching 9 bases. The CDR3 spans 14 residues. Looked up from germline, CDR1 is SNHLY and CDR2 is FYNNEI. The ends lost 8 bases at V and 1 base at J; junction bases unmatched: 5. CDR3 coding DNA: TGTGCCAGCGGGACAGGGATGGAGAACACTGAAGCTTTCTTT. Amino acid sequence: CASGTGMENTEAFF.

On this clonotype itself: Compared with germline, one end of the junction differs, possibly owing to a read error. J is TRBJ2-7 and V is TRBV19; D call uncertain. Germline CDR1 LNHDA, CDR2 SQIVND (reference sequence). This CDR3 is built from 15 residues. CDR3 DNA: TGCGCCAGTACCCCCGAACAGAGCCTTAGCTACGAGCAGTACTTC. This codes for CASTPEQSLSYEQYF.

The chain carries TRBV2 and TRBJ1-2, with D perhaps matching TRBD1 (5 bases). The V gene's germline CDR1 is SNHLY and CDR2 FYNNEI. The CDR3 length is 15 residues. Trimming took 1 base from V and 4 from J, leaving 13 bases between them. The chain's CDR3 is CASSEDGQGTYGYTF. CDR3 sequence (DNA): TGTGCCAGCAGTGAAGATGGGCAGGGTACCTATGGCTACACCTTC.

CDR3 region: CASSAGGLAGGEQYF. CDR3 nucleotide sequence: TGTGCCAGCAGCGCTGGTGGACTAGCGGGAGGAGAGCAGTACTTC. The V and J genes are TRBV7-9 and TRBJ2-7, with TRBD2 identical over 14 bases. Trimming removed 5 bases from V and 7 bases from J; junction bases left unmatched: 7. Germline values: CDR1 SEHNR, CDR2 FQNEAQ (reference sequence). This CDR3 region has 15 residues.

On this clonotype itself: Being one base from a much bigger clone, this may be a read error. The chain is built from TRBV30 and TRBJ2-5; D unresolved. The CDR3 is made up of 12 amino acids. CDR1 is GTSNPN, CDR2 SVGIG, per germline (reference sequence). V lost 0 bases and J lost 5, with 7 bases in between. This CDR3 is CAWSVFAETQYF. CDR3 bases: TGTGCCTGGAGTGTATTCGCGGAGACCCAGTACTTC. The whole variable domain, remainder taken from reference TRBV30 and TRBJ2-5, is SQTIHQWPATLVQPVGSPLSLECTVEGTSNPNLYWYRQAAGRGLQLLFYSVGIGQISSEVPQNLSASRPQDRQFILSSKKLLLSDSGFYLCAWSVFAETQYFGPGTRLLVL.

This clonotype was recorded at least ten times. CDR3 nucleotides: TGCAGTGCTAGTGATCAGGGAAGCAACAGGGGTCAGCCCCAGCATTTT. Its protein product is CSASDQGSNRGQPQHF. The V and J genes are TRBV20-1 and TRBJ1-5; 7 nucleotides agree with TRBD1. The CDR3 consists of 16 residues. With V trimmed by 3 bases and J by 6 bases, 14 bases remained unmatched. Germline V gene data show CDR1 as DFQATT and CDR2 as SNEGSKA (reference sequence).

V and J are TRBV5-1 and TRBJ2-5; TRBD1 matches 7 bases. The CDR3 spans 15 residues. CDR1 and CDR2 (germline): SGHRS, YFSETQ. V was pared by 6 bases and J by 3 bases, with 11 bases of the junction left unmatched. The chain's CDR3 is CASTRSIDREETQYF. The CDR3 region has the DNA TGCGCCAGCACCCGATCAATAGACAGGGAAGAGACCCAGTACTTC.

The V gene is TRBV7-2, the J gene TRBJ2-7; TRBD2 aligns across 7 bases. V gave up 7 bases and J gave up 2 bases; unmatched junction bases: 8. The germline CDR1 and CDR2 sequences are SGHTA and FQGNSA. The CDR3 runs 14 residues. In nucleotides, the CDR3 is TGTGCCAGCAACCGTTGGACTAGGGCCTACGAGCAGTACTTC. It specifies CASNRWTRAYEQYF.

The gene calls are TRBV20-1 and TRBJ2-7; 7 nucleotides agree with TRBD1. This CDR3 comprises 12 residues. Losses at the gene ends were 6 bases for V and 5 bases for J; bases not matched to a gene: 7. From germline, CDR1 is DFQATT and CDR2 SNEGSKA (reference sequence). The CDR3 DNA reads as TGCAGTGCAAAACGGGACAGAGACGAGCAGTACTTC. It is translated as CSAKRDRDEQYF.

This clonotype was seen a handful of times. The genes are TRBV29-1 and TRBJ1-1; D is possibly TRBD1 (6 bases). Germline lookup yields CDR1 SQVTM and CDR2 ANQGSEA. The CDR3 totals 14 residues. V was clipped by 2 bases and J by 4 bases, with 14 bases between them. CDR3 nucleotide sequence: TGCAGCGTTGAAACCCCAGGGGAGATCACTGAAGCTTTCTTT. Translation gives CSVETPGEITEAFF. Combining the CDR3 with reference TRBV29-1 and TRBJ1-1 gives the whole variable domain SAVISQKPSRDICQRGTSLTIQCQVDSQVTMMFWYRQQPGQSLTLIATANQGSEATYESGFVIDKFPISRPNLTFSTLTVSNMSPEDSSIYLCSVETPGEITEAFFGQGTRLTVV.

This clonotype has ten or more counts. This chain connects TRBV4-2 to TRBJ2-7; 9 bases align to TRBD1. J gave up 2 bases and V 0 bases, and 5 bases lay outside the gene matches. This CDR3 comprises 16 residues. Germline CDR1 LGHNA, CDR2 YNFKEQ. The CDR3 nucleotides read TGTGCCAGCAGCCAAGAGGGACAGGGCCATACCTACGAGCAGTACTTC. As protein: CASSQEGQGHTYEQYF.

This clonotype has a single count. It is likely a read error, because the conserved phenylalanine at the end of the CDR3 is missing. The rearrangement uses TRBV2 and TRBJ2-3, with D possibly being TRBD1 (5 bases). This CDR3 has 12 amino acids. V was clipped by 9 bases and J by 4 bases, with 11 bases between them. Germline lookup yields CDR1 SNHLY and CDR2 FYNNEI. The CDR3 loop is CASSQTADTQYL. CDR3 DNA: TGTGCCAGTAGTCAGACAGCAGATACGCAGTATCTT.

This chain connects TRBV9 to TRBJ2-2, with TRBD2 identical over 8 bases. Germline V gene data show CDR1 as SGDLS and CDR2 as YYNGEE. This CDR3 region has 16 residues. Trimming at V came to 4 bases and at J to 3 bases, leaving 8 bases not matched to a gene. Here the CDR3 DNA reads TGTGCCAGCAGCCCCCGGACTAGCAGAGACACCGGGGAGCTGTTTTTT. Translating gives CASSPRTSRDTGELFF.

This clonotype has only one observation. A much larger clone lies one base from this, so it may be a read error. Here the CDR3 DNA reads TGCTCCAGCAGCCCCTCCACAGGGGGCGCTTACGAGCAGTACTTC. Amino acids: CSSSPSTGGAYEQYF. This chain uses TRBV5-1 with TRBJ2-7; the match to TRBD1 covers 9 bases. The germline V gene encodes CDR1 SGHRS and CDR2 YFSETQ. CDR3 length: 15 amino acids.

The chain uses TRBV15 and TRBJ2-5, with D perhaps TRBD1 (6 bases). Germline CDR1 LNHNV, CDR2 YYDKDF (reference sequence). The CDR3 runs to 15 residues. The ends were cut back, 2 bases at V and 1 base at J, with 11 bases in the middle. The CDR3 DNA reads TGTGCCACCAGCAGACAGGGGAAACTCCAAGAGACCCAGTACTTC. It is translated as CATSRQGKLQETQYF.

This clonotype was observed at least ten times. The rearrangement links TRBV20-1 to TRBJ2-1, with 8 nucleotides matching TRBD1. V was pared by 3 bases and J by 0 bases, with 4 bases of the junction left unmatched. The CDR3 runs 15 residues. CDR1 and CDR2 (germline): DFQATT, SNEGSKA (reference sequence). The CDR3 DNA sequence: TGCAGTGCTAGCGACAGGGGAAACTCCTACAATGAGCAGTTCTTC. Encoded protein: CSASDRGNSYNEQFF.

V and J are TRBV20-1 and TRBJ1-1, with 10 bases identical to TRBD1. V lost 4 bases and J lost 5; bases outside the gene matches: 4. This CDR3 spans 13 amino acids. In germline, CDR1 is DFQATT, CDR2 SNEGSKA (reference sequence). In DNA form, the CDR3 reads TGCAGTGCTACAGGACAGGGGGTGACTGAAGCTTTCTTT. As protein: CSATGQGVTEAFF.

Only a few counts were recorded for this clonotype. This CDR3 reads CAISPGIGSPLHF. In DNA form, the CDR3 reads TGTGCCATCAGCCCAGGGATTGGGTCACCCCTCCACTTT. V is TRBV10-3 and J is TRBJ1-6; tentative D call: TRBD1 (5 bases). This CDR3 contains 13 residues. Trimming removed 6 bases from V and 10 bases from J, with 13 bases in between. The V gene's germline CDR1 is ENHRY and CDR2 SYGVKD.

This chain connects TRBV28 to TRBJ2-2, with D tentatively TRBD1 or TRBD2 (7 bases each). Per the germline V gene, CDR1 is MDHEN and CDR2 is SYDVKM. This CDR3 region has 15 residues. Trimming left V 5 bases short and J 4 bases short, with 14 bases between. CDR3 in DNA: TGTGCCAGCAGTCAGGGGGGGCAGAGCACCGGGGAGCTGTTTTTT. Translating it yields CASSQGGQSTGELFF.

This chain links TRBV10-1 with TRBJ2-1, with D maybe TRBD2 (6 bases). Germline CDR1 is WNHNN and CDR2 is SYGVQD (reference sequence). The V end was cut by 4 bases, the J end by 8 bases, with 27 bases between. The CDR3 contains 18 residues. The CDR3 region is CASSGMGITGTPEDEQFF. As DNA, the CDR3 is TGCGCCAGCAGTGGGATGGGTATTACCGGGACTCCGGAGGATGAGCAGTTCTTC.

This clonotype was recorded once. The conserved final phenylalanine or tryptophan is absent from the CDR3, which likely points to a read error. V usage is TRBV7-9 and J usage is TRBJ2-2; 7 bases match TRBD2. The CDR3 length is 16 residues. Germline CDR1 is SEHNR and CDR2 is FQNEAQ (reference sequence). The J segment lost 3 bases and the V segment lost 5 bases, leaving 9 bases of the junction unmatched. CDR3 DNA: TGTGCCAGCAGCCACCCGCGGGCGGGAGACACCGGGGAGCTGTTTATT. This codes for CASSHPRAGDTGELFI.

V is TRBV29-1 and J is TRBJ1-4; TRBD1 aligns across 7 bases. The ends lost 4 bases at V and 5 bases at J; junction bases unmatched: 1. The CDR3 consists of 12 residues. CDR1 and CDR2 (germline): SQVTM, ANQGSEA. CDR3 loop: CSVVGQNEKLFF. The CDR3 DNA reads as TGCAGCGTTGTGGGACAGAATGAAAAACTGTTTTTT.